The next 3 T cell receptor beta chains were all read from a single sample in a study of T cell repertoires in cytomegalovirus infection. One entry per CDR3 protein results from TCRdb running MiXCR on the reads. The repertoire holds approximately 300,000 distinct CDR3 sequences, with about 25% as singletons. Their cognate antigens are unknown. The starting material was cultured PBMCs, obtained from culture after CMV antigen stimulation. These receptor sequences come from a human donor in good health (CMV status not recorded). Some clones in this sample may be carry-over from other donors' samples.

The CDR3 sequence is CASSAGTGGEANYGYTF. The DNA for the CDR3 is TGCGCCAGCAGCGCCGGGACAGGGGGCGAAGCTAACTATGGCTACACCTTC. J is TRBJ1-2 and V is TRBV5-1; the match to TRBD1 covers 12 bases. Trimming at V came to 4 bases and at J to 0 bases, leaving 7 bases not matched to a gene. The CDR3 covers 17 residues. Germline lookup yields CDR1 SGHRS and CDR2 YFSETQ.

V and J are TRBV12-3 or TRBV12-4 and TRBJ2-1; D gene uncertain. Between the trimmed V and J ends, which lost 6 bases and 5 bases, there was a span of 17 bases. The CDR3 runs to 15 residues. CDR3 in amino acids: CASRTQPLGNNEQFF. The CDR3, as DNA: TGTGCCAGCAGGACCCAACCCCTAGGCAACAATGAGCAGTTCTTC.

The CDR3 is CASSPGLAGVIEQYF. The CDR3 bases are TGTGCCAGCAGCCCAGGACTAGCGGGAGTAATCGAGCAGTACTTC. V usage is TRBV9 and J usage is TRBJ2-7, with 13 bases aligning to TRBD2. This CDR3 contains 15 residues. Germline V lookup: CDR1 SGDLS, CDR2 YYNGEE. V dropped 4 bases and J dropped 6; count of bases not matched to a gene: 7.